Sequencing of this T cell receptor (beta chain) was carried out in a study of CD8 T cells in Susac syndrome. Regarding the study as a whole: The study's TCR sequencing and HLA analysis covered a relatively small number of individuals, and the study acknowledged this.

Included as multiple sclerosis controls were treatment-naive patients who had stable or active relapsing-remitting disease. TEMRA cells were enriched by FACS, and CD4+ and CD8+ T cells were negatively isolated. As to this clonotype: No antigen is known for it.

V was pared by 8 bases and J by 4 bases, with 14 bases between. CDR3 length: 12 amino acids. The germline V gene encodes CDR1 DFQATT and CDR2 SNEGSKA (reference sequence). Random hexamers primed reverse transcription of roughly 0.45 to 1 ug RNA. With immunoSEQ multiplex PCR, TCR beta CDR3 was amplified across 54 Vbeta and 13 Jbeta. TCRdb reprocessed the immunoSEQ multiplex PCR reads with MiXCR, giving one entry per CDR3 protein. The sample yields about 210,000 distinct CDR3 sequences, nearly 97% seen once. Material: CD4+ T cells from PBMCs. The receptor was isolated from a human donor with multiple sclerosis. The chain joins TRBV20-1 to TRBJ1-2, with D perhaps TRBD1 (5 bases). CDR3 sequence reads: CSLMGGSYGYTF. The CDR3 nucleotides read TGCAGTCTTATGGGGGGTAGCTATGGCTACACCTTC.